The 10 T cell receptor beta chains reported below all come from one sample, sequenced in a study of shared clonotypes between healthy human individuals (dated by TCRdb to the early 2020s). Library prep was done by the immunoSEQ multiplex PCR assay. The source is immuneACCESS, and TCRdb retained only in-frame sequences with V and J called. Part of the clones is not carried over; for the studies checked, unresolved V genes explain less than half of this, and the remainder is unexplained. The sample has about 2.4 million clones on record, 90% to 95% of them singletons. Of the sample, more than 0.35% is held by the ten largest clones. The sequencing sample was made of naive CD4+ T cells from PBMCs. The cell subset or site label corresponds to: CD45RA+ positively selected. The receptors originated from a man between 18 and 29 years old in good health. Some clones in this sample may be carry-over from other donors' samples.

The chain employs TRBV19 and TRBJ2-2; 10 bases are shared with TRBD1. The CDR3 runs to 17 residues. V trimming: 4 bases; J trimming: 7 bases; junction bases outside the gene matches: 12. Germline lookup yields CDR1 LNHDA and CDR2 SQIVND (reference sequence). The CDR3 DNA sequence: TGTGCCAGTAGTAAAAGTCGAAGACAGGGGGCCGGCGGGGAGCTGTTTTTT. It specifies CASSKSRRQGAGGELFF.

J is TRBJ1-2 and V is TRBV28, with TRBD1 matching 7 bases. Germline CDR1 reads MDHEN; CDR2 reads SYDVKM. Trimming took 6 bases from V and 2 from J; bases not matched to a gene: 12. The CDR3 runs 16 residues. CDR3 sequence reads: CASRRTRDSQNYGYTF. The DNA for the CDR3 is TGTGCCAGCAGACGCACCCGGGACAGCCAAAACTATGGCTACACCTTC.

CDR3 protein: CAWSPRRGLNGYTF. The CDR3 region has the DNA TGTGCCTGGAGTCCCCGGCGGGGGCTTAATGGCTACACCTTC. V is TRBV30 and J is TRBJ1-2; possibly TRBD1 for D (6 bases). The V gene lost 2 bases and the J gene lost 6 bases, with 16 bases spanning the gap. There are 14 residues in the CDR3. CDR1 is GTSNPN and CDR2 is SVGIG in the germline V gene (reference sequence).

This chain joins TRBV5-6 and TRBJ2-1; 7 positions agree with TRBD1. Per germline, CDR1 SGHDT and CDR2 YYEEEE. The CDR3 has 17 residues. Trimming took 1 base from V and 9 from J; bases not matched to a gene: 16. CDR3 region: CASSLYLRTGSGSEQFF. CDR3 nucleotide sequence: TGTGCCAGCAGCTTGTATTTACGGACAGGAAGTGGAAGTGAGCAGTTCTTC. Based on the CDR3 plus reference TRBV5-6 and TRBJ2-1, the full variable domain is DAGVTQSPTHLIKTRGQQVTLRCSPKSGHDTVSWYQQALGQGPQFIFQYYEEEERQRGNFPDRFSGHQFPNYSSELNVNALLLGDSALYLCASSLYLRTGSGSEQFFGPGTRLTVL.

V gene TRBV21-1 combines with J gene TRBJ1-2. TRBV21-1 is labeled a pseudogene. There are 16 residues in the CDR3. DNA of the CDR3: TGTGCCAGCAGCAACGCGGAGCTAGGCCATTACTATGGCTACACCTTC. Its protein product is CASSNAELGHYYGYTF.

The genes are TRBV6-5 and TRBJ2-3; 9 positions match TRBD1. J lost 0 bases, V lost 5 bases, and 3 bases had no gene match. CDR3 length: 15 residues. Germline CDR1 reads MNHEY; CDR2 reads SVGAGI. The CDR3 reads CASSRDRVSTDTQYF. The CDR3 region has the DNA TGTGCCAGCAGTAGGGACAGGGTGAGCACAGATACGCAGTATTTT.

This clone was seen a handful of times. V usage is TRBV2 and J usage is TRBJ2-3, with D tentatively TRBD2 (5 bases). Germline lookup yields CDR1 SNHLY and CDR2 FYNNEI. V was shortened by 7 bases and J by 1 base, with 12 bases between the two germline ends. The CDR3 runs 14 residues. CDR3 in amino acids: CASNQRTRTDTQYF. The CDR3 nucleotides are TGTGCCAGCAATCAGCGGACCCGCACAGATACGCAGTATTTT.

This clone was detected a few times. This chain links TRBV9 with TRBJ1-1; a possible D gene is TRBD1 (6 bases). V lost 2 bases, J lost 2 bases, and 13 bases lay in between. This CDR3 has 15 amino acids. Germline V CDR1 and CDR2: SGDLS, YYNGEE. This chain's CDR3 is CASSVDPRGNTEAFF. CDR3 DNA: TGTGCCAGCAGCGTCGACCCCAGGGGAAACACTGAAGCTTTCTTT.

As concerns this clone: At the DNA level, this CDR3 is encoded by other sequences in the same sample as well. CDR3 residues: CASSLPNQPQHF. In DNA form, the CDR3 reads TGTGCCAGCAGCTTACCAAATCAGCCCCAGCATTTT. The chain combines TRBV5-4 with TRBJ1-5; the D is unclear. V lost 2 bases to trimming and J lost 4 bases, with 4 bases between them. The CDR3 is 12 residues long. Germline V gene data show CDR1 as SGHNT and CDR2 as YYREEE (reference sequence).

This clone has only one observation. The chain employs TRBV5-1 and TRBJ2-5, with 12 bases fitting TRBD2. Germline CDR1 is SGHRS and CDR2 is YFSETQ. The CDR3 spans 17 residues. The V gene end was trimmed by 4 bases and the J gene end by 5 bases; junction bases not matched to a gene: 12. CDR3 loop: CASSPGSSGRARETQYF. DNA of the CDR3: TGCGCCAGCAGCCCGGGGTCTAGCGGGAGGGCCAGGGAGACCCAGTACTTC.